Following are 24 T cell receptor beta chains from one sample sequenced in a study of blood T cell repertoires in COVID-19. Repertoires were generated with immunoSEQ multiplex PCR, while TCRdb's copy carries only in-frame clones and drops some. The sample contains about 110,000 clones, about 90% of which appear only once. The sample comprised peripheral blood. The receptors were gathered from a woman aged 50 to 60 with acute or convalescent COVID-19.

This clone occurred once. The chain uses TRBV23-1 and TRBJ2-1; TRBD2 matches at 16 bases. TRBV23-1 is designated an ORF whose function remains uncertain. The junction had 10 bases not matched to a gene; V was cut back by 6 bases and J by 8 bases. This CDR3 is 17 amino acids long. CDR3 nucleotides: TGCGCCAGCAGCTACGGGACTAGCGGGAGGGGGAGCGATGAGCAGTTCTTC. This sequence encodes CASSYGTSGRGSDEQFF.

V and J are TRBV19 and TRBJ2-7, with unresolved D. The V and J ends lost 3 bases and 13 bases respectively, with 4 bases between them. Germline CDR1 and CDR2: LNHDA and SQIVND (reference sequence). The CDR3 has 8 amino acids. As DNA, the CDR3 is TGTGCCAGTAGTATCTCTTACTTC. Protein product: CASSISYF.

V is TRBV28 and J is TRBJ2-1; 8 bases map to TRBD1. J lost 0 bases, V lost 4 bases, and 8 bases had no gene match. This CDR3 spans 17 amino acids. CDR1 and CDR2 from the germline V gene are MDHEN and SYDVKM. The CDR3, as DNA: TGTGCCAGCAGTTCCCGGACAGGGAGCATCTCCTACAATGAGCAGTTCTTC. Translation gives CASSSRTGSISYNEQFF.

This chain joins TRBV19 and TRBJ1-5; 10 bases map to TRBD1. Looked up from germline, CDR1 is LNHDA and CDR2 is SQIVND (reference sequence). V shed 3 bases and J 6 bases; nucleotides not matched to a gene: 17. This CDR3 region has 19 residues. The CDR3: CASSIEGGYPGTGVQPQHF. The CDR3 DNA reads TGTGCCAGTAGTATTGAGGGGGGATACCCGGGGACAGGGGTTCAGCCCCAGCATTTT.

The chain is built from TRBV27 and TRBJ1-2; the D is unclear. CDR1 and CDR2 (germline): MNHEY, SMNVEV (reference sequence). The CDR3 contains 13 residues. V was cut by 6 bases and J by 2 bases, with 10 bases left in between. For the CDR3, the DNA is TGTGCCAGCAGCCCCCGAGGAAACTATGGCTACACCTTC. Translated: CASSPRGNYGYTF.

The rearrangement links TRBV18 to TRBJ1-5, with 7 bases identical to TRBD1. The J segment lost 7 bases and the V segment lost 5 bases, leaving 5 bases of the junction unmatched. The germline gives CDR1 KGHSH, CDR2 LQKENI. The CDR3 spans 13 residues. This chain's CDR3 is CASSSGTEQPQHF. CDR3 nucleotides: TGTGCCAGCTCATCCGGGACAGAGCAGCCCCAGCATTTT.

The CDR3 DNA reads as TGTGCCAGCAGCCCCCCAGCCTACAATGAGCAGTTCTTC. As protein: CASSPPAYNEQFF. The chain joins TRBV7-9 to TRBJ2-1; no firm D call. Per the germline V gene, CDR1 is SEHNR and CDR2 is FQNEAQ (reference sequence). Trimming left V 5 bases short and J 2 bases short, with 7 bases between. The CDR3 runs to 13 residues.

J is TRBJ2-7 and V is TRBV6-6; 9 bases fit TRBD2. The J segment lost 2 bases and the V segment lost 3 bases, leaving 5 bases of the junction unmatched. There are 15 residues in the CDR3. CDR1 is MNHNY and CDR2 is SVGAGI in the germline V gene (reference sequence). DNA for the CDR3: TGTGCCAGCAGTTATTTAGCGGGGGTTACCTACGAGCAGTACTTC. Translating gives CASSYLAGVTYEQYF.

The chain couples TRBV2 to TRBJ2-2, with D perhaps matching TRBD1 (6 bases). V lost 4 bases and J lost 0, with 9 bases in between. This CDR3 comprises 15 residues. Germline V CDR1 and CDR2: SNHLY, FYNNEI. The CDR3 DNA reads TGTGCCAGCAGTGGGACAGACGCGAACACCGGGGAGCTGTTTTTT. It translates to CASSGTDANTGELFF.

The chain carries TRBV18 and TRBJ1-1; 7 nucleotides line up with TRBD1. With V trimmed by 3 bases and J by 0 bases, 4 bases remained unmatched. This CDR3 region has 15 residues. The germline V gene has CDR1 KGHSH and CDR2 LQKENI. The CDR3 loop reads CASSPEGQMNTEAFF. DNA of the CDR3: TGTGCCAGCTCACCCGAGGGACAGATGAACACTGAAGCTTTCTTT.

This chain joins TRBV19 and TRBJ2-5; 14 bases align to TRBD2. Germline assignment: CDR1 LNHDA and CDR2 SQIVND (reference sequence). V lost 3 bases to trimming and J lost 5 bases; unmatched junction nucleotides: 2. This CDR3 has 15 residues. The CDR3 here is CASSMTSGRGETQYF. CDR3 DNA sequence: TGTGCCAGTAGTATGACTAGCGGGAGGGGGGAGACCCAGTACTTC.

J is TRBJ1-1 and V is TRBV19; no clear D. Per germline, CDR1 LNHDA and CDR2 SQIVND (reference sequence). The CDR3 is 13 residues long. Trimming left V 10 bases short and J 1 base short, with 13 bases between. CDR3 coding DNA: TGTGCCACCCGGTTGGACTGGAACACTGAAGCTTTCTTT. It translates to CATRLDWNTEAFF.

The CDR3 coding sequence is TGTGCCACCAGTGATTCTAGCGGGGAGAGGGCAGATACGCAGTATTTT. This codes for CATSDSSGERADTQYF. This chain joins TRBV24-1 and TRBJ2-3; TRBD2 agrees at 9 bases. V lost 2 bases and J lost 4; bases outside the gene matches: 6. The CDR3 runs to 16 residues. Germline V gene lookup returns CDR1 KGHDR and CDR2 SFDVKD.

The chain has TRBV28 and TRBJ1-1; maybe TRBD1 (5 bases). There are 14 residues in the CDR3. V lost 5 bases and J lost 5, with 15 bases in between. The germline gives CDR1 MDHEN, CDR2 SYDVKM. CDR3 sequence (DNA): TGTGCCAGCAGTATAGCCAGGGTTTTTACTGAAGCTTTCTTT. The encoded protein is CASSIARVFTEAFF. Drawing the rest from reference TRBV28 and TRBJ1-1, the complete variable domain is DVKVTQSSRYLVKRTGEKVFLECVQDMDHENMFWYRQDPGLGLRLIYFSYDVKMKEKGDIPEGYSVSREKKERFSLILESASTNQTSMYLCASSIARVFTEAFFGQGTRLTVV.

The rearrangement uses TRBV4-1 and TRBJ2-5, with 7 bases aligning to TRBD1. J lost 3 bases, V lost 4 bases, and 8 bases had no gene match. CDR3 length: 15 amino acids. Germline CDR1 is MGHRA and CDR2 is YSYEKL. The DNA of the CDR3 is TGCGCCAGCAGCCCCCCTCGGACAGGCGAAGAGACCCAGTACTTC. Its protein product is CASSPPRTGEETQYF.

The chain joins TRBV7-2 to TRBJ2-1; D unclear. CDR1 is SGHTA and CDR2 is FQGNSA in the germline V gene. V dropped 1 base and J dropped 7 bases, with 5 bases sitting between them. The CDR3 consists of 12 residues. CDR3 bases: TGTGCCAGCAGCTTAGACAGAAATGAGCAGTTCTTC. This sequence encodes CASSLDRNEQFF.

The chain links TRBV28 to TRBJ1-4, with TRBD1 matching 7 bases. J was trimmed by 7 bases and V by 6 bases; bases with no gene match: 8. CDR3 size: 14 residues. The germline CDR1 and CDR2 sequences are MDHEN and SYDVKM. The CDR3 DNA is TGTGCCAGCAGCGTCGGAGGACAGGTTGAAAAACTGTTTTTT. Translation gives CASSVGGQVEKLFF.

The chain couples TRBV5-8 to TRBJ2-7, with D possibly matching TRBD2 (6 bases). The CDR3 is 15 amino acids. Germline assignment: CDR1 SGHTS and CDR2 YDEGEE. V dropped 1 base and J dropped 4 bases, with 15 bases sitting between them. CDR3 in DNA: TGTGCCAGCAGCTTGTCTTGGGGACTTGGGTACGAGCAGTACTTC. It specifies CASSLSWGLGYEQYF.

This rearrangement joins TRBV25-1 to TRBJ1-1, with TRBD1 matching 11 bases. Germline V gives CDR1 MGHDK, CDR2 SYGVNS. V gave up 4 bases and J gave up 3 bases; unmatched junction bases: 7. The CDR3 extends over 16 amino acids. The CDR3 DNA follows: TGTGCCAGCAGTGGTGCACCGGGACAGGGGGACACTGAAGCTTTCTTT. Protein sequence: CASSGAPGQGDTEAFF.

This chain links TRBV19 with TRBJ1-2; D not certain. There are 15 residues in the CDR3. Germline V gene data show CDR1 as LNHDA and CDR2 as SQIVND (reference sequence). The V end was cut by 8 bases, the J end by 0 bases, with 16 bases between. The CDR3 is CASPEVPKANYGYTF. The DNA for the CDR3 is TGTGCCAGTCCCGAGGTGCCTAAAGCTAACTATGGCTACACCTTC.

This chain links TRBV29-1 with TRBJ2-7; the D is unclear. Trimming took off 1 base at V and 2 bases at J, with 12 bases between the two ends. The CDR3 totals 14 residues. CDR1 and CDR2 (germline): SQVTM, ANQGSEA. CDR3 in amino acids: CSVEVVGKAYEQYF. The CDR3 region has the DNA TGCAGCGTTGAAGTGGTGGGCAAGGCCTACGAGCAGTACTTC.

The rearrangement uses TRBV28 and TRBJ1-6; the match to TRBD1 covers 9 bases. The trim removed 2 bases at V and 10 bases at J, leaving 12 bases unmatched. This CDR3 is built from 17 residues. The germline CDR1 and CDR2 sequences are MDHEN and SYDVKM. CDR3 DNA sequence: TGTGCCAGCAGTTTAACCTCCCCGGACAGGGGTTGGTCACCCCTCCACTTT. Translated, it gives CASSLTSPDRGWSPLHF. The full variable domain, with the rest looked up from reference TRBV28 and TRBJ1-6, is DVKVTQSSRYLVKRTGEKVFLECVQDMDHENMFWYRQDPGLGLRLIYFSYDVKMKEKGDIPEGYSVSREKKERFSLILESASTNQTSMYLCASSLTSPDRGWSPLHFGNGTRLTVT.

The V gene is TRBV3-1 (or the pseudogene TRBV3-2), the J gene TRBJ2-7; 8 nucleotides match TRBD1. V lost 3 bases, J lost 4 bases, and 14 bases stayed unmatched. Germline-derived CDR1 and CDR2 are LGHDT and YNNKEL (reference sequence). The CDR3 covers 17 residues. The CDR3 DNA sequence: TGTGCCAGCAGCCATCCCCTTGGGAGCAGGGGGCAATACGAGCAGTACTTC. Encoded protein: CASSHPLGSRGQYEQYF.

The V call is TRBV4-1, the J call TRBJ2-1; the match to TRBD2 covers 9 bases. CDR3 size: 14 residues. Unmatched junction bases numbered 5, after V lost 2 bases and J lost 9 bases. Per germline, CDR1 MGHRA and CDR2 YSYEKL. The CDR3 reads CASSQPLAGPEQFF. For the CDR3, the DNA is TGCGCCAGCAGCCAACCACTAGCGGGCCCTGAGCAGTTCTTC.